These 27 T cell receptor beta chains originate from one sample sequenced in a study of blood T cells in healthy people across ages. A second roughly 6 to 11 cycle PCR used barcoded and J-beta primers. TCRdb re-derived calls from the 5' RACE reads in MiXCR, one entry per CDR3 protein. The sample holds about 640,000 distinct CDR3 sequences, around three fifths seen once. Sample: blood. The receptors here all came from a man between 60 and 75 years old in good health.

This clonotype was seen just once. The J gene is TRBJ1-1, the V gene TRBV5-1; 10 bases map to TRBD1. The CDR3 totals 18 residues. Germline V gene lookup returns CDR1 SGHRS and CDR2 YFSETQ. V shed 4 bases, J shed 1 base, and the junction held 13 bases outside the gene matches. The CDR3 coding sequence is TGCGCCAGCAGCCCATCCGGGACAGGGGTAGGTCCGAACACTGAAGCTTTCTTT. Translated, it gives CASSPSGTGVGPNTEAFF.

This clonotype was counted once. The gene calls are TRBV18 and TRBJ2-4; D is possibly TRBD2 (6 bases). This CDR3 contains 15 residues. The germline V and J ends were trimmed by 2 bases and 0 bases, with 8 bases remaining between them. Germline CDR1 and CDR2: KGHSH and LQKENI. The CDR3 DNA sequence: TGTGCCAGCTCACCATGGGGGGAAGCCAAAAACATTCAGTACTTC. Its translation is CASSPWGEAKNIQYF.

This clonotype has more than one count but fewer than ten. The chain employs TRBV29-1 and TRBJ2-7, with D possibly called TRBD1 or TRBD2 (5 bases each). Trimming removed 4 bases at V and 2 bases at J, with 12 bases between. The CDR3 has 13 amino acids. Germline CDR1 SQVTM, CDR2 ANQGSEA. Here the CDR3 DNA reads TGCAGCGTTGGGGACGGGGTCACCTACGAGCAGTACTTC. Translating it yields CSVGDGVTYEQYF.

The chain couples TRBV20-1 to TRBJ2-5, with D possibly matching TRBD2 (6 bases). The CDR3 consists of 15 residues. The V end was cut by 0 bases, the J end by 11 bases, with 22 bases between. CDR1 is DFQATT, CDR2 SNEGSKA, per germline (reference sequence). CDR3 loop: CSARDRGFSNNEQYF. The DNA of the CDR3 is TGCAGTGCTAGAGACCGGGGGTTCTCCAACAATGAGCAGTACTTC.

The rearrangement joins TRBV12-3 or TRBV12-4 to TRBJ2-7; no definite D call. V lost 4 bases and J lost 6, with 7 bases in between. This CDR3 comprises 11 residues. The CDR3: CASSSRTEQYF. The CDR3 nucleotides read TGTGCCAGCAGTTCCCGGACCGAGCAGTACTTC.

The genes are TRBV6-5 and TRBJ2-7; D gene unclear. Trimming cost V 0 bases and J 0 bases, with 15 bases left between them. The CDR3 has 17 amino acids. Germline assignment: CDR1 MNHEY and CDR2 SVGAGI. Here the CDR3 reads CASSYSINGPISYEQYF. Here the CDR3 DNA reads TGTGCCAGCAGTTACTCGATTAACGGGCCTATCTCCTACGAGCAGTACTTC.

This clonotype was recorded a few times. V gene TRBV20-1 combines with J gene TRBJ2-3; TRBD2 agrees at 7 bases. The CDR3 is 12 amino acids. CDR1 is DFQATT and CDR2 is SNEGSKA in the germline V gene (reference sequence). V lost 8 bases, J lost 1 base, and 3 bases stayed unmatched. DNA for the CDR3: TGCAGTCCGGCGGGGGGCACAGATACGCAGTATTTT. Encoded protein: CSPAGGTDTQYF.

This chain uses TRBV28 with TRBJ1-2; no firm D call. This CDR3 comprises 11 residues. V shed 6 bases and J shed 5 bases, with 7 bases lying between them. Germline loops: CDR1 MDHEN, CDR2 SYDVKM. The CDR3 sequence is CASSRLYGYTF. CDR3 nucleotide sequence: TGTGCCAGCAGCCGGCTGTATGGCTACACCTTC.

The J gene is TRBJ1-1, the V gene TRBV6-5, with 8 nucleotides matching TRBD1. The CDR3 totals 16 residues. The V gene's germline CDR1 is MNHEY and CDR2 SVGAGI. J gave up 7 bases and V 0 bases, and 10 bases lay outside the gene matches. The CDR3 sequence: CASSYSFDRGIGEAFF. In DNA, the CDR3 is TGTGCCAGCAGTTACTCATTCGACAGGGGTATTGGTGAAGCTTTCTTT.

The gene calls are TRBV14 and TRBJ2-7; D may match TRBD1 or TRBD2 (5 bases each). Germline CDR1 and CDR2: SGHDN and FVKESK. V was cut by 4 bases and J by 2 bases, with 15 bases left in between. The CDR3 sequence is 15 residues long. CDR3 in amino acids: CASSPSGLPAYEQYF. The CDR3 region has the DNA TGTGCCAGCAGCCCGTCGGGGCTACCCGCCTACGAGCAGTACTTC.

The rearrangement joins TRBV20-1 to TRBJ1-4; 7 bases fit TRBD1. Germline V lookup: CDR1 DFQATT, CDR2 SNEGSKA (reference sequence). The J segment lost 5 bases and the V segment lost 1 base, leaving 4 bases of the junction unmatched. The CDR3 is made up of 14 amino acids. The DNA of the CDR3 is TGCAGTGCTAGAGCGACAGGGCCCAATGAAAAACTGTTTTTT. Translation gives CSARATGPNEKLFF.

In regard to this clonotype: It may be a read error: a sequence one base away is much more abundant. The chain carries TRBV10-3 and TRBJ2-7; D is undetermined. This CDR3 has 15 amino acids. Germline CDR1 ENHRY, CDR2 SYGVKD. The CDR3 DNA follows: TGTACCATCAGTGAGTCTATCAGGCTCGGCCACGAGCAGTACTTC. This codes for CTISESIRLGHEQYF.

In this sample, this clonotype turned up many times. In DNA, the CDR3 is TGTGCCAGCAGCTCGGGGACTAGCGGGGGGTTCGAGACCCAGTACTTC. Encoded protein: CASSSGTSGGFETQYF. The chain has TRBV3-1 and TRBJ2-5; 15 bases are shared with TRBD2. Unmatched junction bases numbered 6, after V lost 5 bases and J lost 5 bases. The length of the CDR3 is 16 residues. Germline V gene data show CDR1 as LGHDT and CDR2 as YNNKEL (reference sequence).

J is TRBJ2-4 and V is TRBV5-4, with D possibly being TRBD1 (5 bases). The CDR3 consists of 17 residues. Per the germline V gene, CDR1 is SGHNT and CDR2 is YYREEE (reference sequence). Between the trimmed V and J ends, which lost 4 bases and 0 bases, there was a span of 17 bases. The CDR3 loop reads CASSPGHLGVAKNIQYF. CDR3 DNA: TGTGCCAGCAGCCCAGGACATCTAGGAGTAGCCAAAAACATTCAGTACTTC.

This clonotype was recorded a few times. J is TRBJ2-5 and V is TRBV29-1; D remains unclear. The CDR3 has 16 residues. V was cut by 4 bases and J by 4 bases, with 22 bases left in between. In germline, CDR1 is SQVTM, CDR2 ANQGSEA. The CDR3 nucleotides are TGCAGCGTTGTCCCCCCCGGCGGTGATCCCATAGAGACCCAGTACTTC. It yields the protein CSVVPPGGDPIETQYF.

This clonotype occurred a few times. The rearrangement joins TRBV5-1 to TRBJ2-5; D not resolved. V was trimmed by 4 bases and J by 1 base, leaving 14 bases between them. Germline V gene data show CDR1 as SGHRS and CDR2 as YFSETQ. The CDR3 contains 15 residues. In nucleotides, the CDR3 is TGCGCCAGCAGCCGGTTGGGGTATGGCCAAGAGACCCAGTACTTC. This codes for CASSRLGYGQETQYF.

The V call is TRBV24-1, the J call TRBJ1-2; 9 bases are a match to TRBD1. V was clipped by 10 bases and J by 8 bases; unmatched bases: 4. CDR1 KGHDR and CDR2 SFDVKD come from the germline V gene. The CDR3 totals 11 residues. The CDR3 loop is CATQGAGGYTF. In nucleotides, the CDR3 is TGTGCCACACAGGGGGCTGGAGGCTACACCTTC.

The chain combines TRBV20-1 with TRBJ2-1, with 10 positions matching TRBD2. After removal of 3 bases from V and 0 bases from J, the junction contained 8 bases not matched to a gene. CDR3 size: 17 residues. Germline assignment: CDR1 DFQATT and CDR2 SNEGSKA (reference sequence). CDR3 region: CSASQRGGLDSYNEQFF. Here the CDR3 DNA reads TGCAGTGCTAGTCAGCGGGGGGGACTAGACTCCTACAATGAGCAGTTCTTC.

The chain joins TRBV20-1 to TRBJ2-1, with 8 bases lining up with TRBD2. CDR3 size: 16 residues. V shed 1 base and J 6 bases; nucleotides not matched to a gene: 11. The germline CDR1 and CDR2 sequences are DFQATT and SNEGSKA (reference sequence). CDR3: CSARGTRGAPLNEQFF. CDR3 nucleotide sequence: TGCAGTGCTAGAGGCACGCGGGGGGCTCCCCTCAATGAGCAGTTCTTC.

This CDR3 reads CASTPGRRGGYTF. As DNA, the CDR3 is TGTGCCAGCACCCCGGGACGTCGGGGTGGCTACACCTTC. The chain recombines TRBV2 with TRBJ1-2; the D gene is possibly TRBD1 (5 bases). Germline V gene lookup returns CDR1 SNHLY and CDR2 FYNNEI. The CDR3 is 13 amino acids. V was trimmed by 7 bases and J by 7 bases, leaving 16 bases between them.

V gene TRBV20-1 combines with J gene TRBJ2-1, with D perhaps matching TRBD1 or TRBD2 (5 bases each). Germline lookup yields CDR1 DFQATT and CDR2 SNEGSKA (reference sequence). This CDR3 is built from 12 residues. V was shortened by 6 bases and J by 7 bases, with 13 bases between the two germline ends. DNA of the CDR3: TGCAGTGCCGAGTCGAGGGGAAATGAGCAGTTCTTC. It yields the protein CSAESRGNEQFF.

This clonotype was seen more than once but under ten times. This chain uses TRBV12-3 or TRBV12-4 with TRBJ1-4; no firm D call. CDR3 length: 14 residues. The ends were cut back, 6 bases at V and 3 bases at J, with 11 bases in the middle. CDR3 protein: CASRSGAANEKLFF. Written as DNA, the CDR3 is TGTGCCAGCAGGTCAGGTGCAGCTAATGAAAAACTGTTTTTT.

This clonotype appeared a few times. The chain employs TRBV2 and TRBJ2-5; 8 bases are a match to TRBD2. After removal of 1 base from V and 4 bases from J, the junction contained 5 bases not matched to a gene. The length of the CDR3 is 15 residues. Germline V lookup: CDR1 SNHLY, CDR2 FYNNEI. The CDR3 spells CASSEGPAGVETQYF. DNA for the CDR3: TGTGCCAGCAGTGAAGGCCCAGCGGGGGTAGAGACCCAGTACTTC.

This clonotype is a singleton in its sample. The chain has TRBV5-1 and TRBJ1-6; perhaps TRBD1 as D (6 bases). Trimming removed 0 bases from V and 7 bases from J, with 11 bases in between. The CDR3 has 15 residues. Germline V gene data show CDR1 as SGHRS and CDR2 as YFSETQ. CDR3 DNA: TGCGCCAGCAGCTTGGGTGGGACACCCAATTCACCCCTCCACTTT. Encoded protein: CASSLGGTPNSPLHF.

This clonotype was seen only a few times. The chain's CDR3 is CASSLALAGRTDTQYF. As DNA, the CDR3 is TGTGCCAGCAGTTTAGCGCTAGCGGGGCGCACAGATACGCAGTATTTT. The chain links TRBV12-3 or TRBV12-4 to TRBJ2-3, with TRBD2 matching 9 bases. The CDR3 contains 16 residues. V trimming: 0 bases; J trimming: 1 base; junction bases outside the gene matches: 2.

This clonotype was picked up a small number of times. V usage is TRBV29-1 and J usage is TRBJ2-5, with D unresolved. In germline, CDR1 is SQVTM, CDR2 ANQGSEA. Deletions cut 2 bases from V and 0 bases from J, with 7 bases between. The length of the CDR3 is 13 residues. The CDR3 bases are TGCAGCGTTGAAAGGACCGACCAAGAGACCCAGTACTTC. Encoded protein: CSVERTDQETQYF.

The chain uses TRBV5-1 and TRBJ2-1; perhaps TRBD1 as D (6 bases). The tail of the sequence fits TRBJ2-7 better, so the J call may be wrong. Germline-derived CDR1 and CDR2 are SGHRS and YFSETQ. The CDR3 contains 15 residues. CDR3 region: CASSLASGDGNEQYF. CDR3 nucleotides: TGCGCCAGCAGCTTGGCCTCAGGGGACGGCAATGAGCAGTACTTC.